Shown below are 10 T cell receptor beta chains from a single sample sequenced in a study of Ad26.COV2.S vaccination and SARS-CoV-2 variants. The sample's treatment: some 19 received Ad26.COV2.S at low or high dose, single or two shots; roughly five received placebo; per-sample allocation not given. The samples were gathered on day 63 after the first injection of vaccine or placebo. Clones were sequenced by immunoSEQ multiplex PCR, and TCRdb holds only the in-frame ones, with some missing. The top ten clones hold more than 1.5% of a sample with hundreds of thousands of clones, 92% of them seen once. The sample consisted of peripheral blood, taken in a trial of Ad26.COV2.S vaccine versus placebo. The receptors shown here come from a person aged 18-65 years who received the Ad26.COV2.S COVID-19 vaccine or a placebo.

The chain has TRBV4-3 and TRBJ1-3; no reliable D call. V was trimmed by 6 bases and J by 0 bases, leaving 12 bases between them. Germline values: CDR1 LGHNA, CDR2 YSLEER. The CDR3 runs 15 residues. CDR3: CASRREPHSGNTIYF. CDR3 in DNA: TGCGCCAGCAGAAGAGAACCTCACTCTGGAAACACCATATATTTT.

The chain is built from TRBV9 and TRBJ1-2, with TRBD1 identical over 8 bases. CDR1 and CDR2 from the germline V gene are SGDLS and YYNGEE. The ends lost 2 bases at V and 6 bases at J; junction bases unmatched: 6. CDR3 size: 14 residues. CDR3: CASSVTGGQDGYTF. The CDR3 DNA reads as TGTGCCAGCAGCGTTACTGGGGGACAGGATGGCTACACCTTC.

The sample holds one count of this clone. J is TRBJ1-5 and V is TRBV5-6; the D gene is possibly TRBD1 (6 bases). Trimming stripped 1 base from V and 5 bases from J, with 10 bases between. The CDR3 spans 14 residues. CDR1 and CDR2 (germline): SGHDT, YYEEEE. CDR3 sequence: CASSLKGGYQPQHF. The CDR3 nucleotides read TGTGCCAGCAGCTTGAAGGGGGGCTATCAGCCCCAGCATTTT.

The chain couples TRBV19 to TRBJ2-3; 10 bases match TRBD2. CDR3 length equals 15 residues. Germline-derived CDR1 and CDR2 are LNHDA and SQIVND (reference sequence). Unmatched junction bases numbered 8, after V lost 7 bases and J lost 4 bases. The CDR3 here is CASTQGTSAADTQYF. The CDR3, as DNA: TGTGCCAGTACCCAAGGGACTAGCGCCGCAGATACGCAGTATTTT.

The CDR3 spells CASSVAPYNQETQYF. The CDR3 nucleotides are TGTGCCAGCAGCGTAGCTCCTTATAACCAAGAGACCCAGTACTTC. This sequence joins TRBV9 and TRBJ2-5, with no clear D. This CDR3 region has 15 residues. Germline V lookup: CDR1 SGDLS, CDR2 YYNGEE. Trimming took 0 bases from V and 0 from J, leaving 9 bases between them.

This chain connects TRBV5-5 to TRBJ1-3, with unresolved D. The CDR3 loop spans 16 amino acids. V was shortened by 4 bases and J by 2 bases, with 16 bases between the two germline ends. Looked up from germline, CDR1 is SGHKS and CDR2 is YYEKEE (reference sequence). The CDR3 sequence is CASSLSAGEAGNTIYF. Here the CDR3 DNA reads TGTGCCAGCAGCCTATCGGCCGGGGAGGCTGGAAACACCATATATTTT.

The chain has TRBV2 and TRBJ2-7; possible D gene TRBD1, 6 bases. Trimming stripped 6 bases from V and 4 bases from J, with 13 bases between. The CDR3 has 13 amino acids. Germline CDR1 reads SNHLY; CDR2 reads FYNNEI. CDR3 amino acids: CASRPGTRYEQYF. CDR3 DNA: TGTGCCAGCAGACCCGGGACAAGATACGAGCAGTACTTC.

This clone was observed once. CDR3 protein: CASSLAGGIYGYTF. Written as DNA, the CDR3 is TGTGCCAGCAGCTTAGCGGGGGGTATCTACGGCTACACCTTC. The V and J genes are TRBV7-2 and TRBJ1-2; possibly TRBD1 for D (5 bases). Germline loops: CDR1 SGHTA, CDR2 FQGNSA. The V gene lost 0 bases and the J gene lost 8 bases, with 13 bases spanning the gap. The CDR3 length is 14 residues.

V and J are TRBV3-1 (or the pseudogene TRBV3-2) and TRBJ2-3, with D possibly TRBD2 on 7 matching bases. The CDR3 is 16 residues long. The germline gives CDR1 LGHDT, CDR2 YNNKEL (reference sequence). The V end lost 8 bases, the J end lost 5 bases, and 23 bases lay between the germline ends. CDR3 bases: TGTGCCAGCGGAACCCTTATCGGGGGGCATAGAGATACGCAGTATTTT. This gives the protein CASGTLIGGHRDTQYF.

In nucleotides, the CDR3 is TGTGCCAGCAGTCCAGGACCACCAAGCGTCTACAATGAGCAGTTCTTC. It is translated as CASSPGPPSVYNEQFF. The V gene is TRBV27, the J gene TRBJ2-1; no reliable D call. Trimming shortened V by 5 bases and J by 3 bases, and 17 bases separated the two germline ends. Germline values: CDR1 MNHEY, CDR2 SMNVEV (reference sequence). The CDR3 loop spans 16 amino acids.